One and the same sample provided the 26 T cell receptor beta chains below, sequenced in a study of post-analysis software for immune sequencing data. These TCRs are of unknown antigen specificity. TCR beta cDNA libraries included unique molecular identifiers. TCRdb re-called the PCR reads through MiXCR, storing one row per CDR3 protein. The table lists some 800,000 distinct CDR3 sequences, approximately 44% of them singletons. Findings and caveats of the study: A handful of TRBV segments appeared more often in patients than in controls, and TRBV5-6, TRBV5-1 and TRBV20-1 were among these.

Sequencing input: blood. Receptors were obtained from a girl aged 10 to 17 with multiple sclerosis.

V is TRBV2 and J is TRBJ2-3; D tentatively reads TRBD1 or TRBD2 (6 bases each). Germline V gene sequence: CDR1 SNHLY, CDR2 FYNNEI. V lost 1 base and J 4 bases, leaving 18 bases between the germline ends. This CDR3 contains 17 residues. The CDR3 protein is CASSEGGGPGSPDTQYF. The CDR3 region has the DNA TGTGCCAGCAGTGAAGGAGGGGGGCCCGGGTCTCCAGATACGCAGTATTTT.

CDR3 in DNA: TGTGCCAGCAGCCTAACCCCTGGCCGTCAGCCCCAGCATTTT. It specifies CASSLTPGRQPQHF. This chain connects TRBV6-6 to TRBJ1-5; D gene uncertain. CDR1 and CDR2 from the germline V gene are MNHNY and SVGAGI (reference sequence). Trimming took 6 bases from V and 6 from J, leaving 15 bases between them. This CDR3 is built from 14 residues.

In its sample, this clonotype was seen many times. The CDR3 loop reads CASSLTRQETQYF. The CDR3 nucleotides read TGTGCCAGCAGCTTAACTCGCCAAGAGACCCAGTACTTC. V usage is TRBV7-3 and J usage is TRBJ2-5, with unresolved D. The CDR3 extends over 13 amino acids. V lost 0 bases to trimming and J lost 1 base, with 3 bases between them. Germline V CDR1 and CDR2: SGHTA, FQGTGA.

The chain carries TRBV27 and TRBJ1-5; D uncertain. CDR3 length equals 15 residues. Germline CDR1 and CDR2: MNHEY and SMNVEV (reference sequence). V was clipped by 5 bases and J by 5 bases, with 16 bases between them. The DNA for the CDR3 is TGTGCCAGCAGTGATCTAAGGTTTCGGCATCAGCCCCAGCATTTT. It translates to CASSDLRFRHQPQHF.

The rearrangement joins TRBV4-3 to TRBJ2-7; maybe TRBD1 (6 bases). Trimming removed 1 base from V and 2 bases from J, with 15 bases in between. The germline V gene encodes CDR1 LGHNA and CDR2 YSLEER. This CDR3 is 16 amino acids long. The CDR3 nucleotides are TGCGCCAGCAGCCAAGTTTTTCCACAGGGACCCTACGAGCAGTACTTC. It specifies CASSQVFPQGPYEQYF.

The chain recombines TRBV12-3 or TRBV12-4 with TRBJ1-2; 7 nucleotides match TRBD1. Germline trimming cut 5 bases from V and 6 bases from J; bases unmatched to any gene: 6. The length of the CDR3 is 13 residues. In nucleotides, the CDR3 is TGTGCCAGCAGTGGGACAGATAAGAATGGCTACACCTTC. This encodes CASSGTDKNGYTF.

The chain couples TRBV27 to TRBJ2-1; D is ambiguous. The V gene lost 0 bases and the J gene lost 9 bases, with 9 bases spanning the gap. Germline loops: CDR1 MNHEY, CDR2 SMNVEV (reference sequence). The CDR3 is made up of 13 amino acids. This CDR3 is CASSLSRTGEQFF. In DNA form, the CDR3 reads TGTGCCAGCAGTTTATCTCGGACGGGTGAGCAGTTCTTC.

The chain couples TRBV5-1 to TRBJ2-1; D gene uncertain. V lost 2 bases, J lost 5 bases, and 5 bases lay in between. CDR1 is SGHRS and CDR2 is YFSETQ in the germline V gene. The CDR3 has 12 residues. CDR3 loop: CASSLVDNEQFF. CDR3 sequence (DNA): TGCGCCAGCAGCTTAGTGGACAATGAGCAGTTCTTC.

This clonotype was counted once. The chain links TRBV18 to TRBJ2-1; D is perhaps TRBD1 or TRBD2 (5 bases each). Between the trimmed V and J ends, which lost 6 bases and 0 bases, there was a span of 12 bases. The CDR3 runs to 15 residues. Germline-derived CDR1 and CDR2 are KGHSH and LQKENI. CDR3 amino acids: CASSPWGSSYNEQFF. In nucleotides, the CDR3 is TGTGCCAGCTCCCCTTGGGGGAGCTCCTACAATGAGCAGTTCTTC. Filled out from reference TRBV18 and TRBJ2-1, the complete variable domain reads NAGVMQNPRHLVRRRGQEARLRCSPMKGHSHVYWYRQLPEEGLKFMVYLQKENIIDESGMPKERFSAEFPKEGPSILRIQQVVRGDSAAYFCASSPWGSSYNEQFFGPGTRLTVL.

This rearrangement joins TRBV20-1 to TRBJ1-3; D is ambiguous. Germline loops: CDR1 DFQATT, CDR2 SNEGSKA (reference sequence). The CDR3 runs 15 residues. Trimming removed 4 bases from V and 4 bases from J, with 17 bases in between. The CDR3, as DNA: TGCAGTGCTACCTTAGACTCCTGGTCCGGAAACACCATATATTTT. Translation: CSATLDSWSGNTIYF.

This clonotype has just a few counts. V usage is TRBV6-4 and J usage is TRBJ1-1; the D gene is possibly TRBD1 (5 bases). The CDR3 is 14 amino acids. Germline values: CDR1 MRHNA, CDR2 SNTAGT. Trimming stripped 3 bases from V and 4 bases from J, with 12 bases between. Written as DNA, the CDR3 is TGTGCCAGCAGTGAGCTCGCAGGGACCACTGAAGCTTTCTTT. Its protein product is CASSELAGTTEAFF.

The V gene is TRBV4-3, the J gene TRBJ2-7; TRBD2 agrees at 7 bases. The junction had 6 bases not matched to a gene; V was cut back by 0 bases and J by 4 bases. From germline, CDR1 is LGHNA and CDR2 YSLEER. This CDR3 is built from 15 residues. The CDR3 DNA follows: TGCGCCAGCAGCCAAGATCGGGACTACTCGTACGAGCAGTACTTC. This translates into CASSQDRDYSYEQYF.

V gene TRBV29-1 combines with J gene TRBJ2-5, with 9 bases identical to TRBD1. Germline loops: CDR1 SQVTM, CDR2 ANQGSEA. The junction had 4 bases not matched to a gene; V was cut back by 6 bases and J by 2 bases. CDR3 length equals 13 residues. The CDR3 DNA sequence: TGCAGCGTGGGGGACAGGGAACAAGAGACCCAGTACTTC. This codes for CSVGDREQETQYF.

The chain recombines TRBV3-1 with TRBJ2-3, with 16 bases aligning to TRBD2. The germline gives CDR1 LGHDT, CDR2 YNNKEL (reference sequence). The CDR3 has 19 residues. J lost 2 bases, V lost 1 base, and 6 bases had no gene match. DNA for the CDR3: TGTGCCAGCAGCCAAGCGGGACTAGCGGGAGGGCCTGACACAGATACGCAGTATTTT. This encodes CASSQAGLAGGPDTDTQYF.

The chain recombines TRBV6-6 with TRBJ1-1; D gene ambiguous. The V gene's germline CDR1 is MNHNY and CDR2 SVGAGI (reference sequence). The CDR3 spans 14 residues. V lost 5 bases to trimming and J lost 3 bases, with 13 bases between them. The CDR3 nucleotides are TGTGCCAGCAGTGACGTCATTGGGGACACTGAAGCTTTCTTT. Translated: CASSDVIGDTEAFF.

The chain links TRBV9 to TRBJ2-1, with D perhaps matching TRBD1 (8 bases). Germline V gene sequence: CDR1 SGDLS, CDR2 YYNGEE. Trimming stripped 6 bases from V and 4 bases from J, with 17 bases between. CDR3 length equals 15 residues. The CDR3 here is CASNPTGGGYNEQFF. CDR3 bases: TGTGCCAGCAACCCTACAGGGGGGGGTTACAATGAGCAGTTCTTC.

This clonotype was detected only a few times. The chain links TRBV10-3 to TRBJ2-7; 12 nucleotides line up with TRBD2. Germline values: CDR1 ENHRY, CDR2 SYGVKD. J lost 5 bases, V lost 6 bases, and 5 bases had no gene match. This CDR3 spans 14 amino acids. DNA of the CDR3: TGTGCCATCAGAGCGACTAGCGGGAGCCACGAGCAGTACTTC. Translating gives CAIRATSGSHEQYF.

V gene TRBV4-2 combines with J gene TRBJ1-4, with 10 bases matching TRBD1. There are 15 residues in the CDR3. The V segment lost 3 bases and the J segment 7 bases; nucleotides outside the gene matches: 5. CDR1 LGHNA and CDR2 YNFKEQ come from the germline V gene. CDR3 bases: TGTGCCAGCAGCCAGGCGACAGGGGGCATTGAAAAACTGTTTTTT. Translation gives CASSQATGGIEKLFF.

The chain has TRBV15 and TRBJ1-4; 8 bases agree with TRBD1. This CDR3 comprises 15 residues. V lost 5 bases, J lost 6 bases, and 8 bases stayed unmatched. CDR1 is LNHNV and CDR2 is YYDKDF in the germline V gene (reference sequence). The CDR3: CATSVVDRVDEKLFF. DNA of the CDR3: TGTGCCACCAGCGTAGTGGACAGGGTGGATGAAAAACTGTTTTTT.

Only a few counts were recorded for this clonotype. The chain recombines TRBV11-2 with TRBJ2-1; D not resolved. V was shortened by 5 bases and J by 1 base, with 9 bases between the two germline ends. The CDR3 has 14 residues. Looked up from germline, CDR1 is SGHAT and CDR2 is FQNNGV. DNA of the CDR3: TGTGCCAGCAGCATCACGGTTTCCTACAATGAGCAGTTCTTC. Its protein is CASSITVSYNEQFF.

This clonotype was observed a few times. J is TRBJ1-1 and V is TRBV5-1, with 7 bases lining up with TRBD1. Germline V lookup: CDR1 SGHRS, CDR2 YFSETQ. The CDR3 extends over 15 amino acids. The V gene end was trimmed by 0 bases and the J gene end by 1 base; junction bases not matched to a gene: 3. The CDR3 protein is CASSLGTGRNTEAFF. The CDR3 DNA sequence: TGCGCCAGCAGCTTGGGGACAGGAAGGAACACTGAAGCTTTCTTT.

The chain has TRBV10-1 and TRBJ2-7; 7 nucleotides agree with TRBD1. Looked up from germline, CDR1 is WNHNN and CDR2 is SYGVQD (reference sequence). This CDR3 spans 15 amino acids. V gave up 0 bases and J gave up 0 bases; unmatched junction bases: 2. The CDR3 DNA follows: TGCGCCAGCAGTGAGTCGACAGGGAGCTCCTACGAGCAGTACTTC. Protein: CASSESTGSSYEQYF.

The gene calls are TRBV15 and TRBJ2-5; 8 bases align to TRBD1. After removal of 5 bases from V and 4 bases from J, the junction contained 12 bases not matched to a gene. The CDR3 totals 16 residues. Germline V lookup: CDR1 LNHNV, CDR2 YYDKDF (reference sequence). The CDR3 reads CATSANGQGARETQYF. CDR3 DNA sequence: TGTGCCACCAGCGCCAATGGCCAGGGGGCAAGAGAGACCCAGTACTTC.

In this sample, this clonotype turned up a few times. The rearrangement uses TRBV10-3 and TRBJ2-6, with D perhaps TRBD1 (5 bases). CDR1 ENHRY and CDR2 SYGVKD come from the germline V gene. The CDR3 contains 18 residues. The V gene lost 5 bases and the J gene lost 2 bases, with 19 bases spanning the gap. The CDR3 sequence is CAISSAGSGLAGANVLTF. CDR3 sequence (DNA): TGTGCCATCAGTTCCGCAGGGTCAGGCTTGGCTGGGGCCAACGTCCTGACTTTC.

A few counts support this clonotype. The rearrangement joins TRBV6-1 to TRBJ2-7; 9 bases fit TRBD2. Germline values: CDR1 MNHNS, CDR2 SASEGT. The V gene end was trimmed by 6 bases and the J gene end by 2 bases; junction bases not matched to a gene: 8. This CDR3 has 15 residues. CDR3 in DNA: TGTGCCAGCAGCGCCGGGACTAGCCTCGCCTACGAGCAGTACTTC. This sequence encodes CASSAGTSLAYEQYF.

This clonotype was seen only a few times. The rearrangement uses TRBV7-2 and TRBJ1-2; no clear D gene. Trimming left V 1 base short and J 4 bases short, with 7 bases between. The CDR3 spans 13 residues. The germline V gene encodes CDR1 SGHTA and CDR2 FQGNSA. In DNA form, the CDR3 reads TGTGCCAGCAGCTTAGACACCACCTATGGCTACACCTTC. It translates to CASSLDTTYGYTF.